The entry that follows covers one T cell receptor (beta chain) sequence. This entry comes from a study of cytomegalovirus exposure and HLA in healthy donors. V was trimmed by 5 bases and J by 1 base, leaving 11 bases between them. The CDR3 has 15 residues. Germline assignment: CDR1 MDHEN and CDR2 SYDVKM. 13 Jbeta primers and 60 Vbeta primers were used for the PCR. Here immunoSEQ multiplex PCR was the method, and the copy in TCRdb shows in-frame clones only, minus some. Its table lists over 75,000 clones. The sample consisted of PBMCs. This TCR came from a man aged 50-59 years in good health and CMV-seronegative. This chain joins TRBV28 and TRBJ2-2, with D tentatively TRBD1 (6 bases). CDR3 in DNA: TGTGCCAGCAGTCTAACGGGACAGAACACCGGGGAGCTGTTTTTT. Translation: CASSLTGQNTGELFF.